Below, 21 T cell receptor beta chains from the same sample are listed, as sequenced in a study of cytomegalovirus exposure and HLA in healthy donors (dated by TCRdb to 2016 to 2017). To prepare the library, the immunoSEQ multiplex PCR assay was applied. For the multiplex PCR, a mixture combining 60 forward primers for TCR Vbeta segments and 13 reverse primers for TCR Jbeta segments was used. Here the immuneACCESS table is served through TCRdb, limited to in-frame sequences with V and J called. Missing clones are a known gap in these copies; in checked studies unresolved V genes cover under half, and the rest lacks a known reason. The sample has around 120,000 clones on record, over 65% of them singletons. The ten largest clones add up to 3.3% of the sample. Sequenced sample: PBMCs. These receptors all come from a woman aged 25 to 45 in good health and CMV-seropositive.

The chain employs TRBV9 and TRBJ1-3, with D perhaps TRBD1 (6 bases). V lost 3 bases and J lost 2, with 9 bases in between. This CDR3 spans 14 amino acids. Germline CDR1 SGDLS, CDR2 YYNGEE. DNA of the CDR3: TGTGCCAGCAGCGAAGGGGGAACTGGAAACACCATATATTTT. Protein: CASSEGGTGNTIYF.

CDR3 region: CASSVSSGGPYTDTQYF. DNA for the CDR3: TGTGCCAGCAGTGTTTCTAGCGGGGGGCCCTACACAGATACGCAGTATTTT. The rearrangement joins TRBV2 to TRBJ2-3; 11 bases are a match to TRBD2. CDR1 SNHLY and CDR2 FYNNEI come from the germline V gene. The V segment lost 4 bases and the J segment 2 bases; nucleotides outside the gene matches: 8. The CDR3 loop spans 17 amino acids.

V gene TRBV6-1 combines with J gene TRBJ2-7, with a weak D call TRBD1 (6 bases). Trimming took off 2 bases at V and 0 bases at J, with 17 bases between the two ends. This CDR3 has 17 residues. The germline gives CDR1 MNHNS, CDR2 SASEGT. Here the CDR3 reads CASSESPGARSSYEQYF. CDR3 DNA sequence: TGTGCCAGCAGTGAATCCCCAGGGGCCCGGAGCTCCTACGAGCAGTACTTC.

DNA of the CDR3: TGTGCCAGCAGCTTTCCAGTCTTGGAGGATTACAATGAGCAGTTCTTC. Translation gives CASSFPVLEDYNEQFF. The rearrangement links TRBV7-9 to TRBJ2-1, with D maybe TRBD2 (5 bases). The CDR3 runs 16 residues. Between the trimmed V and J ends, which lost 3 bases and 4 bases, there was a span of 16 bases. CDR1 is SEHNR and CDR2 is FQNEAQ in the germline V gene (reference sequence).

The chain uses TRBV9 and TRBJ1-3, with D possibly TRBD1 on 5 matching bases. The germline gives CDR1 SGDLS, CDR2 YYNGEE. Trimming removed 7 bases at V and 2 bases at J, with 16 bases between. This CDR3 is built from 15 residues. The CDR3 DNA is TGTGCCAGCGGCCCACGACAGTCGACTGGAAACACCATATATTTT. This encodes CASGPRQSTGNTIYF.

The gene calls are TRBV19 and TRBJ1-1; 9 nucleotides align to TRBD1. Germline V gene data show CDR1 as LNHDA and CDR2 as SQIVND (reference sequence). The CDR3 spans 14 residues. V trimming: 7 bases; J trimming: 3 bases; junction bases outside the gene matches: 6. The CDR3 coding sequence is TGTGCCAGTATCCGGGACAGGGATTACACTGAAGCTTTCTTT. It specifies CASIRDRDYTEAFF.

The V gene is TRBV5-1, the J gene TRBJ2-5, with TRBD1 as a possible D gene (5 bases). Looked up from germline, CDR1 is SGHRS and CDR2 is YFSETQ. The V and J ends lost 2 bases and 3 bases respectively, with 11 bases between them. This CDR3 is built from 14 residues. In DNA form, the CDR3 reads TGCGCCAGCAGCTTTAGGGGTGTGGAAGAGACCCAGTACTTC. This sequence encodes CASSFRGVEETQYF.

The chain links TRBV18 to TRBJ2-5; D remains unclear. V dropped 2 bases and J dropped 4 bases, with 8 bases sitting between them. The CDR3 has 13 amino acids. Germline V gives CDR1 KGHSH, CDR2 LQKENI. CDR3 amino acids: CASSPSGGETQYF. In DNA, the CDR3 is TGTGCCAGCTCACCAAGTGGCGGAGAGACCCAGTACTTC.

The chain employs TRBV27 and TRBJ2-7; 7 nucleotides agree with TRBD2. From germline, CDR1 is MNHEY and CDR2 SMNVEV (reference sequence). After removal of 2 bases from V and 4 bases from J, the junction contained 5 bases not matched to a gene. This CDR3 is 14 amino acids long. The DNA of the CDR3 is TGTGCCAGCAGTTTACGCAGGGAGGGGTACGAGCAGTACTTC. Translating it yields CASSLRREGYEQYF.

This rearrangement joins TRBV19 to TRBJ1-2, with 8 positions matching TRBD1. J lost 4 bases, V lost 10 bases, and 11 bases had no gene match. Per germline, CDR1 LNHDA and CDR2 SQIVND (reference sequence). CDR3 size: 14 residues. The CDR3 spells CATKTPGQVYGYTF. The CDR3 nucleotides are TGTGCCACCAAAACTCCGGGACAGGTCTATGGCTACACCTTC.

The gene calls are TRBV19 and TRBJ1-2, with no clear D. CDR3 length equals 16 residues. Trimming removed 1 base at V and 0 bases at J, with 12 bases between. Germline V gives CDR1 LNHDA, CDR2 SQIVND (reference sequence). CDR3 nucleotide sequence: TGTGCCAGTAGTATAGGGCGGGCCTCGTCTAACTATGGCTACACCTTC. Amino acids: CASSIGRASSNYGYTF.

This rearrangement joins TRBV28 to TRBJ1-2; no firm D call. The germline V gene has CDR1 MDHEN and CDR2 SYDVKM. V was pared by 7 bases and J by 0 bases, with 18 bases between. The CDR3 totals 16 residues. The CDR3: CASTPPGGSANYGYTF. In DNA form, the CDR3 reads TGTGCCAGCACCCCGCCTGGTGGTTCGGCTAACTATGGCTACACCTTC.

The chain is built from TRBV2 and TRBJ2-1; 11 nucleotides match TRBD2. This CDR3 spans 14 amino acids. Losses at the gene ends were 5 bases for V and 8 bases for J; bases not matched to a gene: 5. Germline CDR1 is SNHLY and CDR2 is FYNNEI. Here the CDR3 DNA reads TGTGCCAGCAGTCGTAGCGGGGGGGCTGATGAGCAGTTCTTC. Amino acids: CASSRSGGADEQFF. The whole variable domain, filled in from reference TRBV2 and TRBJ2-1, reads EPEVTQTPSHQVTQMGQEVILRCVPISNHLYFYWYRQILGQKVEFLVSFYNNEISEKSEIFDDQFSVERPDGSNFTLKIRSTKLEDSAMYFCASSRSGGADEQFFGPGTRLTVL.

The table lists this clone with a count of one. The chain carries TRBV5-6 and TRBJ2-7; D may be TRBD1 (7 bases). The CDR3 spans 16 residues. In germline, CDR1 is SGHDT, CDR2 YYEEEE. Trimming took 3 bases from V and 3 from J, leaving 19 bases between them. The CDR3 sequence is CASSSRQGGPLYEQYF. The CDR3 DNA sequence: TGTGCCAGCAGCTCCCGACAGGGAGGCCCCCTCTACGAGCAGTACTTC.

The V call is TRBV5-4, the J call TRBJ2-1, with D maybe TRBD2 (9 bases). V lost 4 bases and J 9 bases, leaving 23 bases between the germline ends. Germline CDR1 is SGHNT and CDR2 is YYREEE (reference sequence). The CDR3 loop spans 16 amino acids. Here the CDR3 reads CASSPQGAGGRIEQFF. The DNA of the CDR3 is TGTGCCAGCAGCCCGCAGGGGGCGGGGGGGCGGATTGAGCAGTTCTTC.

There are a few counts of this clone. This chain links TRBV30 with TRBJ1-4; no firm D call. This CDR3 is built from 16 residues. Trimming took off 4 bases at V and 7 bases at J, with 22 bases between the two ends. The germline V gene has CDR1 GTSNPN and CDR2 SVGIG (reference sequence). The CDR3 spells CAWMAAGASGVEKLFF. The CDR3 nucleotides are TGTGCCTGGATGGCTGCGGGCGCGAGTGGGGTTGAAAAACTGTTTTTT.

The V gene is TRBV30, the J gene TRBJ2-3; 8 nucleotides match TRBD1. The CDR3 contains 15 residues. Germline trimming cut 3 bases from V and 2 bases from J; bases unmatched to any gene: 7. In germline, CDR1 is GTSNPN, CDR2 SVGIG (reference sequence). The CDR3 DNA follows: TGTGCCTGGAGGGAACAGGGGGAATTCACAGATACGCAGTATTTT. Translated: CAWREQGEFTDTQYF.

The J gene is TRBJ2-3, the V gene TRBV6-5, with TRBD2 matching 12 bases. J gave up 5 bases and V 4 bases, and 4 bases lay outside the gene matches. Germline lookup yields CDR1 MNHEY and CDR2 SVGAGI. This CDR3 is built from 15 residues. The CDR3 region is CASSSLAGGKDTQYF. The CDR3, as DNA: TGTGCCAGCAGTTCACTAGCGGGGGGTAAAGATACGCAGTATTTT.

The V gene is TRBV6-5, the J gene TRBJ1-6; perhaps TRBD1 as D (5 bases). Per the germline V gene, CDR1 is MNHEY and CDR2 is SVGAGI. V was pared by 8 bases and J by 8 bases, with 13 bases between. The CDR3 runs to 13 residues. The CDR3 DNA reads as TGTGCCAGCGGGGGGGGACTACATTCACCCCTCCACTTT. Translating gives CASGGGLHSPLHF.

CDR3 DNA sequence: TGTGCCACCGGGACTAGCGGGAGCTCCTACAATGAGCAGTTCTTC. This gives the protein CATGTSGSSYNEQFF. This chain joins TRBV15 and TRBJ2-1, with 14 positions matching TRBD2. Germline V gene sequence: CDR1 LNHNV, CDR2 YYDKDF (reference sequence). There are 15 residues in the CDR3. The V segment lost 8 bases and the J segment 0 bases; nucleotides outside the gene matches: 0.

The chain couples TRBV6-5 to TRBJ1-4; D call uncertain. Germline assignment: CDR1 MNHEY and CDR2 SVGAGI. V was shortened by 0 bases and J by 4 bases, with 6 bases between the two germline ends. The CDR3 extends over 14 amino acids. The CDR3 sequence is CASSYSSLNEKLFF. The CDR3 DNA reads TGTGCCAGCAGTTACTCCTCCCTTAATGAAAAACTGTTTTTT.